A single T cell receptor beta chain is shown here with its context. Its antigen remains undetermined. Nothing much larger sits one base from this clone, and base qualities are not available. Library prep was done by 5' RACE. Sequencing relied on a NextSeq 500. Unique molecular identifiers were attached to individual cDNA molecules in the TCR library protocol so that sequencing error and PCR bias could be corrected. TCR alpha and beta chains were both sequenced, and the abundances of alpha and beta sequences in each sample were closely correlated with each other. Per the original workflow: V gene, J gene and CDR3 annotation of TCR sequences was performed with Decombinator V4. Expanded TCRs were defined as changing significantly between any two time points under a Poisson model with p below 0.0001. TCR abundances were normalised to the total number of TCRs sequenced in each sample and reported as counts per million. TRAV1-2 paired with TRAJ12, TRAJ20 or TRAJ33 defined MAIT TCRs, while TRAV10 paired with TRAJ18 defined iNKT TCRs. VDJdb, accessed 1 November 2021, was searched for CMV, EBV and SARS-CoV-2 annotated TCRs, with TCRs annotated for multiple antigens excluded. TCRdb ran its own pipeline on the public reads, namely fastp trimming at Q25 and MiXCR clone calling, and kept in-frame beta chains. Rows with one shared CDR3 protein collapse into an entry with the most common genes and DNA. TCRdb's processing, not the authors', yielded these V and J calls. Counted in this sample were some 48,000 distinct CDR3 sequences; 13% of them appeared once. The top ten hold more than 8.5% of the sample.

The CDR3 runs 16 amino acids, cysteine and phenylalanine included. The kept DNA is CDR3 alone, 48 bases in frame from the first base. CDR1 and CDR2 (SGHVS, FNYEAQ) derive from the germline V gene. Germline trimming amounts to 0 bases on V and 6 bases on J, with 11 as the count of junction bases outside the gene matches. The sample belongs to a study of early T cells in non-severe SARS-CoV-2 infection (dated by TCRdb to the early 2020s). For context, the study as a whole: TCR sequencing used bulk RNA from unsorted whole blood, so alpha and beta chains could not be paired. Results the study describes overall, beyond this receptor: VDJdb matching was skewed toward anti-spike CD8 responses and likely underestimated virus-specific expansions by missing private and CD4 specificities.

A case-control design nested within a healthcare worker cohort in London, UK, was used, with weekly nasopharyngeal swab PCR tests and blood sampling performed. Healthcare workers were recruited during the week of the UK lockdown, between 23 and 31 March 2020, and followed weekly for up to 16 weeks. The sequenced sample consisted of whole blood. The chain is made from TRBV7-6 and TRBJ2-7, with 7 central nucleotides matching TRBD2. The sequence was collected from an adult who was a healthcare worker with PCR-confirmed SARS-CoV-2 infection or an uninfected control (not recorded which). Read as DNA, the sequence is TGTGCCAGCAGCTTAGCGGGTCTAGCGGAACACAGCGAGCAGTACTTC. Translated, this gives CASSLAGLAEHSEQYF.